The rows below give T cell receptor beta chains drawn from one sample of a study of T cell responses to AZD1222 COVID-19 vaccine. This table comes from immunoSEQ multiplex PCR, and its TCRdb copy is limited to in-frame clones, with some not included. The sample holds about 100,000 clones; approximately 89% are singletons and the top ten take more than 8.5%. This sample comprised peripheral blood, obtained 28 days after the second AZD1222 dose. Receptors originate from an adult who received the AZD1222 COVID-19 vaccine. The CDR3 runs from the conserved cysteine through the conserved F or W. A D gene is named only where the DNA matches it firmly. Rows may omit the clone size; those that give it use once, few, many or a size class.

clone size | D gene | J gene | V gene | CDR3 protein | CDR3 DNA
- | - | TRBJ1-1 | TRBV5-4 | CASRLNTEAFF | TGTGCCAGCAGGCTGAACACTGAAGCTTTCTTT
- | TRBD1 | TRBJ1-1 | TRBV7-8 | CASSLLRQGGNTEAFF | TGTGCCAGCAGCTTACTCCGACAGGGGGGAAACACTGAAGCTTTCTTT
- | TRBD1 | TRBJ1-2 | TRBV6-5 | CASSYSGTGLNYGYTF | TGTGCCAGCAGTTACTCGGGGACAGGGTTGAACTATGGCTACACCTTC
- | - | TRBJ2-5 | TRBV3-1/TRBV3-2 | CASNFLGETQYF | TGTGCCAGCAACTTCTTGGGCGAGACCCAGTACTTC
- | TRBD1 | TRBJ1-6 | TRBV7-2 | CASSPRGTGGLGPNSPLHF | TGTGCCAGCAGCCCCCGCGGGACAGGGGGTTTGGGCCCGAATTCACCCCTCCACTTT
- | TRBD1 | TRBJ2-7 | TRBV7-2 | CASSRTGSSYEQYF | TGTGCCAGCAGCCGGACAGGGAGCTCCTACGAGCAGTACTTC
- | - | TRBJ1-2 | TRBV7-8 | CASSRGPTGYTF | TGTGCCAGCAGCCGAGGTCCCACGGGCTACACCTTC
- | - | TRBJ2-5 | TRBV5-1 | CASSTQGEETQYF | TGCGCCAGCAGCACGCAGGGAGAGGAGACCCAGTACTTC
- | TRBD1 | TRBJ1-2 | TRBV27 | CASSFAGTGRGYTF | TGTGCCAGCAGTTTTGCCGGGACAGGGAGAGGCTACACCTTC
- | TRBD1 | TRBJ1-2 | TRBV2 | CASSGQGAAHGYTF | TGTGCCAGCAGTGGACAGGGGGCAGCCCATGGCTACACCTTC
- | - | TRBJ2-7 | TRBV5-4 | CASSRTGGGSYEQYF | TGTGCCAGCAGCCGTACAGGAGGGGGTTCCTACGAGCAGTACTTC
- | - | TRBJ2-1 | TRBV12-3/TRBV12-4 | CASRASNEQFF | TGTGCCAGCAGGGCTAGCAATGAGCAGTTCTTC
- | - | TRBJ2-1 | TRBV6-2/TRBV6-3 | CASSRTRDPNEQFF | TGTGCCAGCAGTCGGACCCGGGACCCCAATGAGCAGTTCTTC
- | - | TRBJ1-2 | TRBV7-9 | CASSPPERGSYTF | TGTGCCAGCAGCCCCCCCGAGAGGGGTAGCTACACCTTC
- | - | TRBJ2-7 | TRBV11-3 | CASSSLAECEQYF | TGTGCCAGCAGCTCCCTTGCGGAGTGCGAGCAGTACTTC
- | TRBD2 | TRBJ2-3 | TRBV27 | CASSYGLAGVADTQYF | TGTGCCAGCAGTTATGGACTAGCGGGAGTGGCAGATACGCAGTATTTT
- | TRBD1 | TRBJ1-1 | TRBV27 | CASRTGGALGTEAFF | TGTGCCAGCAGGACAGGGGGCGCCCTCGGGACTGAAGCTTTCTTT
- | - | TRBJ2-5 | TRBV19 | CASSMGPEETQYF | TGTGCCAGTAGTATGGGCCCTGAAGAGACCCAGTACTTC
- | TRBD1 | TRBJ1-1 | TRBV19 | CASSHWATGTGKNTEAFF | TGTGCCAGTAGTCATTGGGCTACCGGGACAGGGAAAAACACTGAAGCTTTCTTT
- | - | TRBJ1-6 | TRBV28 | CASSEIVRNGSPLHF | TGTGCCAGCAGTGAAATCGTCCGAAACGGTTCACCCCTCCACTTT
- | TRBD2 | TRBJ2-5 | TRBV11-1 | CASSLRREGTETQYF | TGTGCCAGCAGCTTGAGGCGGGAGGGGACGGAGACCCAGTACTTC
- | - | TRBJ2-1 | TRBV12-3/TRBV12-4 | CASSFGNEQFF | TGTGCCAGCAGTTTTGGCAATGAGCAGTTCTTC
- | TRBD2 | TRBJ2-7 | TRBV19 | CASRRTLAGGTYEQYF | TGTGCCAGTAGACGGACGCTAGCGGGAGGGACCTACGAGCAGTACTTC
- | - | TRBJ2-1 | TRBV7-2 | CASSRSRGPGQFF | TGTGCCAGCAGTCGTTCCCGAGGGCCGGGGCAGTTCTTC
once | - | TRBJ1-1 | TRBV15 | CATSRRQVPNTEAFF | TGTGCCACCAGCAGAAGACAGGTTCCCAACACTGAAGCTTTCTTT
- | - | TRBJ2-5 | TRBV5-1 | CASSLGHSGETQYF | TGCGCCAGCAGCTTGGGACATTCGGGAGAGACCCAGTACTTC
- | TRBD1 | TRBJ1-3 | TRBV5-1 | CASSVGQGSGNTIYF | TGCGCCAGCAGCGTAGGACAGGGATCTGGAAACACCATATATTTT
few | TRBD1 | TRBJ2-2 | TRBV28 | CASSSYSLERGQVTGELFF | TGTGCCAGCAGTTCCTATTCCCTAGAGAGGGGACAGGTCACCGGGGAGCTGTTTTTT
few | TRBD1 | TRBJ1-2 | TRBV5-1 | CASSRTGSNYGYTF | TGCGCCAGCAGCAGGACAGGGTCTAACTATGGCTACACCTTC
- | - | TRBJ1-6 | TRBV2 | CAGQGSNSPLHF | TGTGCCGGCCAGGGGAGCAATTCACCCCTCCACTTT
- | TRBD2 | TRBJ2-3 | TRBV9 | CASSASGRLDTQYF | TGTGCCAGCAGCGCCAGCGGGAGGTTGGATACGCAGTATTTT
- | TRBD1 | TRBJ2-5 | TRBV5-4 | CASSRTGLETQYF | TGTGCCAGCAGCCGGACAGGGCTGGAGACCCAGTACTTC
once | - | TRBJ1-5 | TRBV21-1 | CASSKARPGGQPQHF | TGTGCCAGCAGCAAAGCCCGTCCGGGGGGCCAGCCCCAGCATTTT
- | TRBD2 | TRBJ2-3 | TRBV2 | CASSESSGRSPQYF | TGTGCCAGCAGTGAATCTAGCGGGAGGTCCCCGCAGTATTTT
- | TRBD2 | TRBJ2-1 | TRBV5-1 | CASSPGLAAYNEQFF | TGCGCCAGCAGCCCCGGACTAGCGGCCTACAATGAGCAGTTCTTC
- | - | TRBJ1-6 | TRBV6-1 | CASSEPGPSSYNSPLHF | TGTGCCAGCAGTGAACCGGGACCGAGCTCCTATAATTCACCCCTCCACTTT
- | TRBD1 | TRBJ1-1 | TRBV28 | CASSLYAGGAEAFF | TGTGCCAGCAGTTTATACGCAGGGGGTGCTGAAGCTTTCTTT
- | - | TRBJ2-7 | TRBV3-1/TRBV3-2 | CAGSPVMRAYEQYF | TGTGCCGGCAGCCCGGTCATGAGGGCCTACGAGCAGTACTTC
- | - | TRBJ2-1 | TRBV7-9 | CASSLEANEQFF | TGTGCCAGCAGCTTAGAGGCCAATGAGCAGTTCTTC
- | TRBD2 | TRBJ2-3 | TRBV30 | CAWAGYIMGGTDTQYF | TGTGCCTGGGCTGGATATATAATGGGAGGGACAGATACGCAGTATTTT
- | TRBD1 | TRBJ1-1 | TRBV7-6 | CASSSETGKRTEAFF | TGTGCCAGCAGCTCGGAGACAGGGAAGCGCACTGAAGCTTTCTTT
- | - | TRBJ2-1 | TRBV10-3 | CAFRGGADNEQFF | TGTGCCTTCCGAGGGGGGGCGGACAATGAGCAGTTCTTC
- | TRBD2 | TRBJ2-7 | TRBV6-2/TRBV6-3 | CASSSRRGGSSYEQYF | TGTGCCAGCAGTTCCCGCCGGGGGGGGAGCTCCTACGAGCAGTACTTC
- | - | TRBJ2-7 | TRBV19 | CASSIGTAYEQYF | TGTGCCAGTAGTATCGGTACAGCCTACGAGCAGTACTTC
- | - | TRBJ2-3 | TRBV5-1 | CASSLEPAGNTDTQYF | TGCGCCAGCAGCTTGGAACCCGCAGGTAACACAGATACGCAGTATTTT
- | - | TRBJ1-2 | TRBV5-6 | CASSLPSRMNGYTF | TGTGCCAGCAGCTTGCCGAGCCGTATGAATGGCTACACCTTC